The 15 T cell receptor beta chains below all came from one sample that was sequenced in a study of shared clonotypes between healthy human individuals. Sequencing used immunoSEQ multiplex PCR; TCRdb keeps in-frame clones, though not all of them. Of 1.6 million or so clones listed, approximately 96% were seen once; the top ten hold approximately 1%. The sample consisted of naive CD4+ T cells sorted from blood. Subset defined: CD45RA+ positively selected. The receptors shown here come from a man younger than 40 in good health.

The chain recombines TRBV11-3 with TRBJ2-3; 10 bases are shared with TRBD2. The V gene's germline CDR1 is SGHNT and CDR2 YENEEA. V dropped 4 bases and J dropped 2; count of bases not matched to a gene: 6. The CDR3 sequence is 16 residues long. CDR3 residues: CASSSSGRGPTDTQYF. The CDR3 nucleotides are TGTGCCAGCAGCTCTAGCGGGAGAGGCCCCACAGATACGCAGTATTTT.

The chain carries TRBV9 and TRBJ2-4, with D perhaps being TRBD1 or TRBD2 (5 bases each). This CDR3 contains 15 residues. From germline, CDR1 is SGDLS and CDR2 YYNGEE. Trimming shortened V by 0 bases and J by 1 base, and 8 bases separated the two germline ends. The chain's CDR3 is CASSVVGEAKNIQYF. The DNA of the CDR3 is TGTGCCAGCAGCGTAGTGGGGGAGGCCAAAAACATTCAGTACTTC.

The rearrangement joins TRBV5-1 to TRBJ1-1, with a weak D call TRBD1 (6 bases). The CDR3 loop spans 15 amino acids. Deletions cut 4 bases from V and 2 bases from J, with 15 bases between. Germline CDR1 and CDR2: SGHRS and YFSETQ. The CDR3 loop is CASSDGQPVNTEAFF. In DNA, the CDR3 is TGCGCCAGCAGCGACGGACAGCCTGTAAACACTGAAGCTTTCTTT. Full variable domain (outside the CDR3, taken from reference TRBV5-1 and TRBJ1-1): KAGVTQTPRYLIKTRGQQVTLSCSPISGHRSVSWYQQTPGQGLQFLFEYFSETQRNKGNFPGRFSGRQFSNSRSEMNVSTLELGDSALYLCASSDGQPVNTEAFFGQGTRLTVV.

This chain joins TRBV15 and TRBJ1-2, with D uncertain. Germline lookup yields CDR1 LNHNV and CDR2 YYDKDF (reference sequence). V lost 4 bases and J lost 3, with 9 bases in between. The CDR3 has 13 residues. The CDR3 DNA reads as TGTGCCACCAGCATCTCTCCTCACTATGGCTACACCTTC. It codes for CATSISPHYGYTF.

V usage is TRBV7-9 and J usage is TRBJ2-3, with D tentatively TRBD2 (5 bases). This CDR3 has 14 amino acids. Germline lookup yields CDR1 SEHNR and CDR2 FQNEAQ (reference sequence). V lost 0 bases, J lost 5 bases, and 9 bases lay in between. DNA for the CDR3: TGTGCCAGCAGCTTAGCGGGAGACGTAGATACGCAGTATTTT. Its protein is CASSLAGDVDTQYF.

This sequence joins TRBV7-9 and TRBJ2-2, with TRBD1 matching over 9 bases. Germline CDR1 is SEHNR and CDR2 is FQNEAQ (reference sequence). The CDR3 loop spans 16 amino acids. V lost 5 bases to trimming and J lost 7 bases; unmatched junction nucleotides: 11. The CDR3 is CASSILHRGRIGELFF. CDR3 bases: TGTGCCAGCAGCATATTACACAGGGGGCGGATCGGGGAGCTGTTTTTT.

V gene TRBV6-5 combines with J gene TRBJ1-6; D is ambiguous. Germline V gene lookup returns CDR1 MNHEY and CDR2 SVGAGI. The CDR3 is made up of 15 amino acids. Trimming left V 6 bases short and J 1 base short, with 10 bases between. The CDR3, as DNA: TGTGCCAGCAGCGACGGAGGGTCCTATAATTCACCCCTCCACTTT. It codes for CASSDGGSYNSPLHF.

The V gene is TRBV6-5, the J gene TRBJ1-4; D not certain. Germline V gene lookup returns CDR1 MNHEY and CDR2 SVGAGI. This CDR3 is 14 amino acids long. V was clipped by 7 bases and J by 6 bases, with 15 bases between them. The CDR3 protein is CASTSIGSDEKLFF. CDR3 nucleotide sequence: TGTGCCAGCACCTCAATAGGGTCGGATGAAAAACTGTTTTTT.

The J gene is TRBJ2-1, the V gene TRBV28, with a tentative D call TRBD2 (6 bases). Trimming removed 6 bases from V and 6 bases from J, with 12 bases in between. The germline V gene encodes CDR1 MDHEN and CDR2 SYDVKM. CDR3 length: 13 amino acids. CDR3 coding DNA: TGTGCCAGCAGGCTGGGACTTCGCAATGAGCAGTTCTTC. Encoded protein: CASRLGLRNEQFF.

V and J are TRBV11-2 and TRBJ2-5; D not certain. Germline CDR1 SGHAT, CDR2 FQNNGV. Trimming stripped 1 base from V and 5 bases from J, with 11 bases between. This CDR3 contains 14 residues. The CDR3 DNA sequence: TGTGCCAGCAGCTTAGCCTTCTCCAGGGAGACCCAGTACTTC. Translated: CASSLAFSRETQYF. Full variable domain (outside the CDR3, taken from reference TRBV11-2 and TRBJ2-5): EAGVAQSPRYKIIEKRQSVAFWCNPISGHATLYWYQQILGQGPKLLIQFQNNGVVDDSQLPKDRFSAERLKGVDSTLKIQPAKLEDSAVYLCASSLAFSRETQYFGPGTRLLVL.

V gene TRBV27 combines with J gene TRBJ1-2; possible D gene TRBD1, 6 bases. CDR1 is MNHEY and CDR2 is SMNVEV in the germline V gene (reference sequence). V was cut by 3 bases and J by 4 bases, with 12 bases left in between. The length of the CDR3 is 14 residues. DNA for the CDR3: TGTGCCAGCAGTTTTACAGGGAAAGCCTATGGCTACACCTTC. Its protein is CASSFTGKAYGYTF.

The chain is built from TRBV6-5 and TRBJ2-1; 7 bases agree with TRBD2. The germline gives CDR1 MNHEY, CDR2 SVGAGI. Unmatched junction bases numbered 10, after V lost 5 bases and J lost 6 bases. This CDR3 has 15 residues. CDR3 protein: CASSRGSTPSNEQFF. Here the CDR3 DNA reads TGTGCCAGCAGTCGCGGGAGTACTCCCAGCAATGAGCAGTTCTTC.

In the case of this clone: At the DNA level, this CDR3 is encoded by other sequences in the same sample as well. The chain employs TRBV7-2 and TRBJ2-6; D not certain. Trimming took off 6 bases at V and 0 bases at J, with 9 bases between the two ends. The CDR3 totals 15 residues. The germline CDR1 and CDR2 sequences are SGHTA and FQGNSA. The DNA of the CDR3 is TGTGCCAGCAGTTTGGGCGGCTCTGGGGCCAACGTCCTGACTTTC. Encoded protein: CASSLGGSGANVLTF. Together with reference TRBV7-2 and TRBJ2-6, the CDR3 gives the full variable domain: GAGVSQSPSNKVTEKGKDVELRCDPISGHTALYWYRQSLGQGLEFLIYFQGNSAPDKSGLPSDRFSAERTGGSVSTLTIQRTQQEDSAVYLCASSLGGSGANVLTFGAGSRLTVL.

The chain carries TRBV2 and TRBJ2-3; D remains ambiguous. Germline loops: CDR1 SNHLY, CDR2 FYNNEI. V lost 5 bases and J lost 2, with 5 bases in between. The CDR3 runs to 12 residues. The CDR3, as DNA: TGTGCCAGCAGTACCGCCACAGATACGCAGTATTTT. This translates into CASSTATDTQYF.

The chain combines TRBV7-3 with TRBJ2-1; no firm D call. Per germline, CDR1 SGHTA and CDR2 FQGTGA. CDR3 length: 17 amino acids. The V end lost 3 bases, the J end lost 5 bases, and 20 bases lay between the germline ends. Written as DNA, the CDR3 is TGTGCCAGCAGCTTTATCCCCGCCCCTGGTATTAACAATGAGCAGTTCTTC. This gives the protein CASSFIPAPGINNEQFF.